The present T cell receptor (beta chain) was sequenced within a study of circulating tumor DNA in untreated peripheral T-cell lymphoma (dated by TCRdb to 2020 to 2023). What the study reported, not specific to this receptor: Tumor-specific clonotypes were found in roughly 76% of patients, coming from approximately 87% of baseline tissues and around 67% of baseline serum samples.

This clone is a singleton in its sample. Its recognized antigen is unknown. Base qualities are not provided; no much larger clone lies one nucleotide away. The method was the immunoSEQ multiplex PCR assay. This immuneACCESS table, as held by TCRdb, lists in-frame sequences with V and J called but not all clones. Of the missing ones, under half trace to an unresolved V gene in checked studies; the others have no known cause. The sample table records about 10,000 clones; about 80% of these occur just once. About 28% of the sample belongs to the ten largest clones. Per the germline V gene, MNHGY is the CDR1 and SAAAGT is the CDR2. Including the terminal cysteine and phenylalanine, the CDR3 comprises 13 residues. CDR3 DNA only is kept here, 39 bases in frame from base 1. V is pruned by 6 bases and J by 6 bases, leaving 6 bases of the junction without a gene match. To find tumor-specific TCR clonotypes, researchers sequenced baseline tumor tissue that had been collected prior to treatment. The study used next-generation sequencing of T-cell receptor sequences to monitor peripheral T-cell lymphoma patients receiving frontline treatment on a trial.

The receptor was derived from a human donor with peripheral T-cell lymphoma. The sample consisted of tumor tissue. The rearrangement combines TRBV6-8 with TRBJ1-2, with 8 middle bases fitting TRBD1. The DNA reads TGTGCCAGCAGCCACAGGGGGTTTGATGGCTACACCTTC. Translated, this is CASSHRGFDGYTF.